This TCR beta chain comes out of a study of cytomegalovirus exposure and HLA in healthy donors. The wider study: A prior analysis found roughly 100 million unique TCR beta sequences from some 200 million T cells. Findings and caveats of the study: In a later analysis, TCR beta V- and J-gene trimming showed a link to a missense DCLRE1C variant. The authors enumerated around 150 TCR beta chains as linked to cytomegalovirus.

This clone was picked up one time. Antigen specificity is unknown. PCR was performed using 60 Vbeta and 13 Jbeta primers. This table comes from immunoSEQ multiplex PCR, and its TCRdb copy is limited to in-frame clones, with some not included. Altogether some 150,000 clones are present, 75% to 85% being singletons, with the ten largest covering approximately 2.1%. There are 15 residues in the CDR3. V gave up 6 bases and J gave up 4 bases; unmatched junction bases: 6. Germline V gene lookup returns CDR1 MNHEY and CDR2 SMNVEV (reference sequence). The TCR was taken from a woman aged 45-65 years in good health and CMV-seronegative. The material sequenced was PBMCs. V usage is TRBV27 and J usage is TRBJ1-5; 10 bases match TRBD1. The CDR3 is CASSPTGGRNQPQHF. DNA of the CDR3: TGTGCCAGCAGCCCGACAGGGGGCCGGAATCAGCCCCAGCATTTT.